This passage covers 32 T cell receptor beta chains from one sample sequenced in a study of Tregs in tolerant kidney transplant recipients. Clones were sequenced by immunoSEQ multiplex PCR, and TCRdb holds only the in-frame ones, with some missing. The repertoire table contains about 14,000 clones. Mixed chimerism was transient after nonmyeloablative marrow transplants from related graft donors. The starting material was CD8+ T cells from blood (PBMCs), obtained 6 months after the transplant. The receptors derive from a human patient who received a combined kidney and bone marrow transplant. These T cells may partly come from the graft donor.

Turning to this clone: The CDR3 extends 3 residues past the end of the read, so its final part is completed from the germline J gene. This chain connects TRBV7-9 to TRBJ2-4; the D gene is possibly TRBD1 (6 bases). Per germline, CDR1 SEHNR and CDR2 FQNEAQ (reference sequence). Trimming removed 5 bases at V and 9 bases at J, with 14 bases between. The CDR3 runs to 13 residues. The CDR3 DNA, read in part, is TGTGCCAGCAGCCTGGACAGAGGGGGCATT. Its translation: CASSLDRGGI. The whole CDR3 is CASSLDRGGIQYF.

For this clone: The read terminates 3 residues before the CDR3 end, so the remaining end is supplied by the germline J gene. This chain uses TRBV19 with TRBJ1-2; D may be TRBD1 (5 bases). Germline lookup yields CDR1 LNHDA and CDR2 SQIVND (reference sequence). The CDR3 runs 16 residues. The sequenced part of the CDR3 DNA is TGTGCCAGTAGTATAGGGCTCGGGACTCCCGCCTACGAC. Amino acids: CASSIGLGTPAYD. The complete CDR3 sequence is CASSIGLGTPAYDYTF.

As regards this clone: The read gets to within 3 residues of the CDR3 end, and the germline J gene fills in the rest. This sequence joins TRBV2 and TRBJ1-2; possible D gene TRBD1, 6 bases. Trimming pared 4 bases from V and 4 bases from J, leaving 10 bases between. This CDR3 contains 13 residues. CDR1 and CDR2 (germline): SNHLY, FYNNEI. Partial CDR3 DNA: TGTGCCAGCAGTGTTGGAGGGGGCTATGGC. Protein: CASSVGGGYG. The entire CDR3 is CASSVGGGYGYTF.

In regard to this clone: The DNA ends 3 residues before the CDR3 does, and the rest of the CDR3 is filled in from the germline J gene. V is TRBV7-6 and J is TRBJ2-1; 11 bases match TRBD2. Trimming at V came to 1 base and at J to 1 base, leaving 6 bases not matched to a gene. Germline V lookup: CDR1 SGHVS, CDR2 FNYEAQ. This CDR3 has 18 residues. CDR3 DNA (partial): TGTGCCAGCAGCTTAGGAACTAGCGGGGGCCTATCCTACAATGAG. It translates to CASSLGTSGGLSYNE. In full, the CDR3 reads CASSLGTSGGLSYNEQFF.

As concerns this clone: The CDR3 is cut off 3 residues early in the read; its end comes from the germline J gene. V is TRBV7-9 and J is TRBJ2-1; 9 bases map to TRBD1. The CDR3 extends over 15 amino acids. Germline assignment: CDR1 SEHNR and CDR2 FQNEAQ (reference sequence). Germline trimming cut 5 bases from V and 4 bases from J; bases unmatched to any gene: 6. CDR3: CASSARDRVYNEQFF. The part of the CDR3 DNA that was read is TGTGCCAGCAGCGCCCGGGACAGGGTATACAATGAG.

Worth noting for this clone: The CDR3 goes on 3 residues after the read ends, and that part is filled in from the germline J gene. The genes are TRBV11-2 and TRBJ2-7; unclear D gene. Germline V gene lookup returns CDR1 SGHAT and CDR2 FQNNGV. Trimming removed 3 bases at V and 1 base at J, with 7 bases between. The CDR3 spans 13 residues. The CDR3 DNA, read in part, is TGTGCCAGCAGCTTCCGGGTTTCCTACGAG. This codes for CASSFRVSYE. The complete CDR3 protein is CASSFRVSYEQYF.

The CDR3 sequence: CASSIGQGYEQYF. The sequenced part of the CDR3 DNA is TGTGCCAGTAGTATCGGACAGGGCTACGAG. The chain joins TRBV19 to TRBJ2-7; 8 bases map to TRBD1. The CDR3 end falls 3 residues outside the read, so it is completed with the germline J gene. The CDR3 covers 13 residues. The junction had 1 base not matched to a gene; V was cut back by 3 bases and J by 3 bases. The V gene's germline CDR1 is LNHDA and CDR2 SQIVND (reference sequence).

Points on this clone: Sequencing ends 3 residues short of the CDR3 end; the germline J gene provides the rest. The V call is TRBV5-1, the J call TRBJ1-1, with no clear D. Germline V gene data show CDR1 as SGHRS and CDR2 as YFSETQ. The CDR3 contains 14 residues. V was pared by 0 bases and J by 3 bases, with 9 bases between. The CDR3 loop reads CASSLGGLDTEAFF. The sequenced CDR3 bases are TGCGCCAGCAGCTTGGGAGGTTTGGACACTGAA.

Points on this clone: The read ends 3 residues early relative to the CDR3; the germline J gene fills the gap. The rearrangement uses TRBV23-1 and TRBJ1-2, with D tentatively TRBD1 (5 bases). TRBV23-1 is an ORF; its function is uncertain. V was cut by 2 bases and J by 5 bases, with 12 bases left in between. The CDR3 runs 14 residues. The covered CDR3 bases are TGCGCCAGCAGTCAAGGGACTGCCGATTATGGC. This translates into CASSQGTADYG. The full CDR3 is CASSQGTADYGYTF.

The CDR3 loop reads CASSLGPDYEQYF. The DNA read from the CDR3 is TGTGCCAGCAGCTTAGGTCCAGACTACGAG. The V gene is TRBV7-6, the J gene TRBJ2-7; the D is unclear. Sequencing ends 3 residues short of the CDR3 end; the germline J gene provides the rest. V shed 1 base and J shed 3 bases, with 7 bases lying between them. The CDR3 consists of 13 residues. From germline, CDR1 is SGHVS and CDR2 FNYEAQ.

A remark on this clone: The read halts 3 residues ahead of the CDR3 end, with the missing end drawn from the germline J gene. This chain uses TRBV13 with TRBJ1-2, with no clear D. Trimming shortened V by 5 bases and J by 6 bases, and 19 bases separated the two germline ends. Germline CDR1 and CDR2: PRHDT and FYEKMQ (reference sequence). There are 15 residues in the CDR3. The CDR3 bases that were read are TGTGCCAGCAGCCAGAGATGGGCCAGGATTAATGGC. Its translation: CASSQRWARING. The whole CDR3 protein is CASSQRWARINGYTF.

In regard to this clone: Coverage ceases 3 residues before the CDR3 finishes, and the germline J gene fills in the end. The chain combines TRBV6-2 or TRBV6-3 with TRBJ1-5; 7 nucleotides align to TRBD1. Germline CDR1 reads MNHEY; CDR2 reads SVGEGT. This CDR3 has 14 amino acids. V shed 4 bases and J 2 bases; nucleotides not matched to a gene: 2. CDR3 loop: CASSFTGGNQPQHF. CDR3 DNA (partial): TGTGCCAGCAGTTTCACAGGGGGCAATCAGCCC.

About this clone: The CDR3 end falls 3 residues outside the read, so it is completed with the germline J gene. V usage is TRBV7-9 and J usage is TRBJ1-2; D not resolved. There are 15 residues in the CDR3. The germline gives CDR1 SEHNR, CDR2 FQNEAQ (reference sequence). The CDR3 reads CASSDPAGGSYDYTF. The sequenced part of the CDR3 DNA is TGTGCCAGCAGCGACCCAGCGGGAGGGTCCTACGAC.

As regards this clone: The read finishes 3 residues shy of the CDR3 end, and the germline J gene is used to complete it. This chain links TRBV10-2 with TRBJ2-3; D is undetermined. Between the trimmed V and J ends, which lost 5 bases and 6 bases, there was a span of 3 bases. Per the germline V gene, CDR1 is WSHSY and CDR2 is SAAADI. This CDR3 has 10 residues. The CDR3 reads CASSLDTQYF. Incomplete CDR3 DNA: TGCGCCAGCAGTCTGGATACG.

In the case of this clone: Sequencing ends 3 residues short of the CDR3 end; the germline J gene provides the rest. The chain carries TRBV7-8 and TRBJ2-2; D remains unclear. Trimming cost V 11 bases and J 5 bases, with 9 bases left between them. The CDR3 extends over 11 amino acids. CDR1 SGHVS and CDR2 FQNEAQ come from the germline V gene. CDR3 DNA, as far as it was read: TGTGCCCAAAGGGTGACCGGGGAG. Its translation is CAQRVTGE. The whole CDR3 is CAQRVTGELFF.

Worth noting for this clone: The CDR3 end lies 3 residues beyond the end of the read and is filled in from the germline J gene. This chain connects TRBV5-1 to TRBJ1-2; the match to TRBD1 covers 9 bases. Germline V gene lookup returns CDR1 SGHRS and CDR2 YFSETQ. CDR3 size: 15 residues. Trimming took 4 bases from V and 1 from J; bases not matched to a gene: 5. The CDR3 region is CASSVTGGGNYGYTF. CDR3 DNA, as far as it was read: TGCGCCAGCAGCGTCACAGGGGGCGGTAACTATGGC.

Details on this clone: The CDR3 is cut off 3 residues early in the read; its end comes from the germline J gene. V usage is TRBV20-1 and J usage is TRBJ2-1; 9 bases line up with TRBD2. Per the germline V gene, CDR1 is DFQATT and CDR2 is SNEGSKA (reference sequence). After removal of 1 base from V and 1 base from J, the junction contained 8 bases not matched to a gene. The CDR3 spans 17 residues. CDR3 DNA (partial): TGCAGTGCTAGAGGGGGGTCTAGCGGGAAATCCTACAATGAG. Encoded protein: CSARGGSSGKSYNE. The whole CDR3 region reads CSARGGSSGKSYNEQFF.

For this clone: The read stops 3 residues short of the end of the CDR3; the missing end is completed from the germline J gene. The chain links TRBV9 to TRBJ2-3, with 7 bases matching TRBD2. V was pared by 7 bases and J by 1 base, with 15 bases of the junction left unmatched. The CDR3 spans 17 residues. Germline loops: CDR1 SGDLS, CDR2 YYNGEE. The chain's CDR3 is CASLPFVGLAGTDTQYF. CDR3 DNA (partial): TGTGCCAGCCTGCCGTTTGTGGGGCTAGCGGGCACAGATACG.

On this clone itself: The observed sequence ends 3 residues before the CDR3 terminus, with the missing tail filled in from the germline J gene. This chain uses TRBV7-9 with TRBJ2-7, with 13 positions matching TRBD2. The CDR3 contains 15 residues. Germline V gene sequence: CDR1 SEHNR, CDR2 FQNEAQ (reference sequence). V lost 3 bases, J lost 3 bases, and 2 bases stayed unmatched. The chain's CDR3 is CASSFGLAGDYEQYF. The covered CDR3 bases are TGTGCCAGCAGCTTCGGACTAGCGGGAGACTACGAG.

A note on this clone: The sequence runs out 3 residues before the end of the CDR3; the remainder is reconstructed from the germline J gene. The V and J genes are TRBV6-1 and TRBJ2-4; no definite D call. The CDR3 length is 13 residues. The germline V gene encodes CDR1 MNHNS and CDR2 SASEGT. CDR3 DNA, as far as it was read: TGTGCCAGCAGTGAGGTTGCTAACTATGGT. It yields the protein CASSEVANYG. The full CDR3 protein is CASSEVANYGQYF.

As to this clone: With the read ending 3 residues before the CDR3 end, the germline J gene is used to fill in that end. This chain links TRBV2 with TRBJ1-2, with TRBD1 as a possible D gene (5 bases). Per germline, CDR1 SNHLY and CDR2 FYNNEI. The length of the CDR3 is 16 residues. The V gene lost 6 bases and the J gene lost 4 bases, with 21 bases spanning the gap. CDR3: CASSANRDYVSYGYTF. CDR3 bases read: TGTGCCAGCAGCGCAAACCGGGACTACGTAAGCTATGGC. The full variable domain, in which reference TRBV2 and TRBJ1-2 provide the parts outside the CDR3, is EPEVTQTPSHQVTQMGQEVILRCVPISNHLYFYWYRQILGQKVEFLVSFYNNEISEKSEIFDDQFSVERPDGSNFTLKIRSTKLEDSAMYFCASSANRDYVSYGYTFGSGTRLTVV.

In regard to this clone: The read ends 3 residues before the CDR3 terminus; that terminus is restored from the germline J gene. This chain links TRBV19 with TRBJ1-1; TRBD1 matches 10 bases. The CDR3 extends over 14 amino acids. Germline V gives CDR1 LNHDA, CDR2 SQIVND (reference sequence). V lost 5 bases and J lost 5; bases outside the gene matches: 5. Partial CDR3 DNA: TGTGCCAGTAGTCACGGGACAGGGGTTACTGAA. Encoded protein: CASSHGTGVTE. The full CDR3 sequence reads CASSHGTGVTEAFF.

Points on this clone: The CDR3 goes on 3 residues after the read ends, and that part is filled in from the germline J gene. This rearrangement joins TRBV29-1 to TRBJ2-7; TRBD1 matches at 10 bases. CDR1 and CDR2 (germline): SQVTM, ANQGSEA. The V gene end was trimmed by 4 bases and the J gene end by 4 bases; junction bases not matched to a gene: 7. The length of the CDR3 is 14 residues. The CDR3 sequence is CSVVQDRGPYEQYF. The CDR3 DNA, read in part, is TGCAGCGTTGTTCAAGACAGGGGGCCGTACGAG.

A word on this clone: The read ends 3 residues before the CDR3 terminus; that terminus is restored from the germline J gene. This rearrangement joins TRBV23-1 to TRBJ2-4; a possible D gene is TRBD1 (5 bases). TRBV23-1 is an ORF for which the function is uncertain. Trimming pared 0 bases from V and 0 bases from J, leaving 9 bases between. CDR3 size: 16 residues. CDR3 in amino acids: CASSQSPGLAKNIQYF. CDR3 DNA, as far as it was read: TGCGCCAGCAGTCAATCGCCAGGGCTAGCCAAAAACATT.

In regard to this clone: The missing CDR3 end, 3 residues past where the read stops, is filled in from the germline J gene. The V gene is TRBV5-6, the J gene TRBJ1-2; D is unresolved. Trimming stripped 1 base from V and 3 bases from J, with 7 bases between. Germline CDR1 SGHDT, CDR2 YYEEEE. This CDR3 contains 13 residues. The sequenced CDR3 bases are TGTGCCAGCAGCTTGCGGGGTTACTATGGC. Amino acid sequence: CASSLRGYYG. The whole CDR3 reads CASSLRGYYGYTF.

Remarks on this clone: With the read ending 3 residues before the CDR3 end, the germline J gene is used to fill in that end. This sequence joins TRBV6-2 or TRBV6-3 and TRBJ1-2, with D possibly matching TRBD1 (5 bases). CDR1 is MNHEY and CDR2 is SVGEGT in the germline V gene. Trimming removed 5 bases from V and 5 bases from J, with 9 bases in between. The CDR3 is 12 amino acids. CDR3 in amino acids: CASSEQGYGYTF. Incomplete CDR3 DNA: TGTGCCAGCAGTGAGCAGGGTTATGGC.

Comments on this clone: Coverage ceases 3 residues before the CDR3 finishes, and the germline J gene fills in the end. The chain joins TRBV7-6 to TRBJ2-3; 7 bases fit TRBD1. This CDR3 contains 15 residues. Germline assignment: CDR1 SGHVS and CDR2 FNYEAQ. The junction had 9 bases not matched to a gene; V was cut back by 5 bases and J by 4 bases. Here the CDR3 reads CASSPTTGRADTQYF. CDR3 DNA, as far as it was read: TGTGCCAGCAGCCCGACGACAGGGCGGGCAGATACG. Supplemented by reference TRBV7-6 and TRBJ2-3, the full variable domain reads GAGVSQSPRYKVTKRGQDVALRCDPISGHVSLYWYRQALGQGPEFLTYFNYEAQQDKSGLPNDRFSAERPEGSISTLTIQRTEQRDSAMYRCASSPTTGRADTQYFGPGTRLTVL.

Comment on this clone: The missing CDR3 end, 3 residues past where the read stops, is filled in from the germline J gene. The genes are TRBV6-2 or TRBV6-3 and TRBJ1-2, with D possibly being TRBD1 (5 bases). Germline V gene lookup returns CDR1 MNHEY and CDR2 SVGEGT. This CDR3 has 15 amino acids. CDR3 bases read: TGTGCCAGCACCCCGGGAGTTGACAGCTCCTACGAC. Translated: CASTPGVDSSYD. The full CDR3 sequence reads CASTPGVDSSYDYTF.

The DNA read from the CDR3 is TGCAGCGTTGTCCGACAGGGGAACACCGGGGAG. It specifies CSVVRQGNTGE. In full, the CDR3 is CSVVRQGNTGELFF. The V call is TRBV29-1, the J call TRBJ2-2; 7 nucleotides agree with TRBD1. The observed sequence ends 3 residues before the CDR3 terminus, with the missing tail filled in from the germline J gene. The V gene's germline CDR1 is SQVTM and CDR2 ANQGSEA. This CDR3 is built from 14 residues. V was pared by 4 bases and J by 1 base, with 3 bases of the junction left unmatched.

Concerning this clone itself: Coverage ceases 3 residues before the CDR3 finishes, and the germline J gene fills in the end. The chain is built from TRBV6-2 or TRBV6-3 and TRBJ2-1; TRBD2 matches 8 bases. The V gene end was trimmed by 11 bases and the J gene end by 0 bases; junction bases not matched to a gene: 3. The germline gives CDR1 MNHEY, CDR2 SVGEGT. The CDR3 sequence is 13 residues long. The CDR3 loop is CAAGTSSYNEQFF. The CDR3 bases that were read are TGTGCCGCCGGGACTAGCTCCTACAATGAG.

Note on this clone: The CDR3 goes on 3 residues after the read ends, and that part is filled in from the germline J gene. V usage is TRBV7-2 and J usage is TRBJ2-3; 9 bases fit TRBD2. The J segment lost 3 bases and the V segment lost 2 bases, leaving 3 bases of the junction unmatched. Looked up from germline, CDR1 is SGHTA and CDR2 is FQGNSA. This CDR3 has 15 residues. Partial CDR3 DNA: TGTGCCAGCAGCTTAACTAGCGGGCCTACAGATACG. Translating gives CASSLTSGPTDT. The whole CDR3 region reads CASSLTSGPTDTQYF.

Of note for this clone: From the germline J gene comes the end of the CDR3, since the read stops 3 residues before it. The J gene is TRBJ1-2, the V gene TRBV18, with a weak D call TRBD1 (5 bases). From germline, CDR1 is KGHSH and CDR2 LQKENI. The CDR3 has 15 residues. The covered CDR3 bases are TGTGCCAGCTCACCACGGGACTCCTACTACAATGAC. Translation gives CASSPRDSYYND. The whole CDR3 protein is CASSPRDSYYNDYTF.